The clone carrying this TCR beta chain has only a few counts. These data come from a study of human T cells and chemical hapten exposure. This CDR3 comprises 13 residues. V shed 8 bases and J shed 7 bases, with 13 bases lying between them. Germline assignment: CDR1 SGHRS and CDR2 YFSETQ. TCRdb re-called the 5' RACE reads through MiXCR, storing one row per CDR3 protein. The sample yields around 140,000 distinct CDR3 sequences, approximately 4% seen once. Unfractionated whole blood yielded total RNA. The chain recombines TRBV5-1 with TRBJ1-6, with D possibly being TRBD1 (5 bases). The TCR comes from a female donor in good health. CDR3 protein: CASTRDLNSPLHF. The CDR3, as DNA: TGCGCCAGTACACGGGACCTGAATTCACCCCTCCACTTT.